This T cell receptor beta chain was recorded in a study of technical replicates of blood from a handful of donors. This clone was seen once. Clones were sequenced by immunoSEQ multiplex PCR, and TCRdb holds only the in-frame ones, with some missing. This table has some 70,000 clones, roughly nine tenths appearing once. V dropped 0 bases and J dropped 1 base, with 8 bases sitting between them. CDR1 SGHRS and CDR2 YFSETQ come from the germline V gene. The CDR3 length is 15 residues. Sequencing used PBMCs. The sequence came from a human donor in good health. Some clones in this sample may be carry-over from other donors' samples. V is TRBV5-1 and J is TRBJ2-4; D gene uncertain. In nucleotides, the CDR3 is TGCGCCAGCAGCTTGGGAGAACAGGCCAAAAACATTCAGTACTTC. Residues: CASSLGEQAKNIQYF.